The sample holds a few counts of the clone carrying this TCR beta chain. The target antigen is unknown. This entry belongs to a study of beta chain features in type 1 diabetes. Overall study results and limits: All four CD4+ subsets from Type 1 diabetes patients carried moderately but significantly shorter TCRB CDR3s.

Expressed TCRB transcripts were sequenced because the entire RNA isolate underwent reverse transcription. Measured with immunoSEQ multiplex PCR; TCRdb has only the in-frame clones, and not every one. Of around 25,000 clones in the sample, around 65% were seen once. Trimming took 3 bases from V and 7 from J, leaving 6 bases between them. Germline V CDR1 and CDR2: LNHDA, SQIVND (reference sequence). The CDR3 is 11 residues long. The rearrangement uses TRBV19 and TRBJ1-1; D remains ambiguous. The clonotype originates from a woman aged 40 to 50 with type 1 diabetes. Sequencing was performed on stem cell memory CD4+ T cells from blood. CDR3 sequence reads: CASSIEFEAFF. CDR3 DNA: TGTGCCAGTAGTATTGAGTTTGAAGCTTTCTTT.